These T cell receptor beta chains were read from a single sample in a study of vaccination and CD4 T cells after COVID-19. TCRdb re-analysed the PCR reads in MiXCR, keeping a single row per CDR3 protein. The data contain approximately 15,000 distinct CDR3 sequences, 50% to 65% of them singletons. Their antigen targets remain unknown. The specimen was CD4+ T cells from blood, cultured in vitro. The receptors shown here come from a human donor who had recovered from COVID-19. Both conserved end residues are part of each CDR3. The order of the fields is J gene, clone size, D gene, V gene, CDR3 protein, CDR3 DNA. D genes are given only for firm matches. Only part of the rows carry a size: once, few, many, or a class if the clone is expanded.

TRBJ1-5	NA	NA	TRBV20-1	CSASRTENQPQHF	TGCAGTGCTAGCCGGACAGAAAATCAGCCCCAGCATTTT
TRBJ2-4	NA	TRBD2	TRBV20-1	CSAHGTSGTIAKNIQYF	TGCAGTGCGCACGGGACTAGCGGGACGATAGCCAAAAACATTCAGTACTTC
TRBJ1-1	NA	TRBD1	TRBV7-8	CASSNPYRGRSEAFF	TGTGCCAGCAGTAATCCTTACAGGGGGAGGTCTGAAGCTTTCTTT
TRBJ1-4	NA	TRBD1	TRBV19	CASSQGQGQRIEKLFF	TGTGCCAGTAGCCAAGGACAGGGGCAAAGGATTGAAAAACTGTTTTTT
TRBJ2-2	NA	TRBD2	TRBV28	CASSTGGANTGELFF	TGTGCCAGCAGTACCGGGGGGGCGAACACCGGGGAGCTGTTTTTT
TRBJ1-6	NA	NA	TRBV25-1	CASSAQDNSPLHF	TGTGCCAGCAGCGCCCAGGACAATTCACCCCTCCACTTT
TRBJ1-1	NA	TRBD1	TRBV5-1	CASSWGTGTEAFF	TGCGCCAGCAGCTGGGGGACAGGCACTGAAGCTTTCTTT
TRBJ2-1	NA	NA	TRBV7-2	CASSLARNAYNEQFF	TGTGCCAGCAGCTTAGCGCGAAACGCGTACAATGAGCAGTTCTTC
TRBJ1-1	few	NA	TRBV29-1	CSIFRDKNTEAFF	TGCAGCATTTTCCGGGACAAGAACACTGAAGCTTTCTTT
TRBJ1-6	NA	NA	TRBV20-1	CSAPTGTGNSPLHF	TGCAGTGCTCCTACCGGGACTGGTAATTCACCCCTCCACTTT
TRBJ2-3	few	NA	TRBV7-3	CASSLSPAIDTQYF	TGTGCCAGCAGCCTCTCCCCAGCAATAGATACGCAGTATTTT
TRBJ2-5	few	NA	TRBV15	CATSREKETQYF	TGTGCCACCAGCAGAGAAAAAGAGACCCAGTACTTC
TRBJ1-6	few	NA	TRBV7-2	CASSLVPRNSPLHF	TGTGCCAGCAGCTTAGTGCCCAGAAATTCACCCCTCCACTTT
TRBJ2-2	NA	NA	TRBV12-3/TRBV12-4	CASSDTGASNTGELFF	TGTGCCAGCAGTGATACCGGGGCCTCCAACACCGGGGAGCTGTTTTTT
TRBJ2-1	NA	TRBD2	TRBV2	CASRETFSGRGLNEQFF	TGTGCCAGCAGGGAAACCTTTAGCGGGCGAGGGCTGAATGAGCAGTTCTTC
TRBJ1-5	NA	NA	TRBV27	CASSPTPQRYSNQPQHF	TGTGCCAGCAGTCCCACACCGCAAAGGTATAGCAATCAGCCCCAGCATTTT
TRBJ2-7	NA	TRBD2	TRBV20-1	CSAKRGTTEQYF	TGCAGTGCTAAACGCGGGACTACCGAGCAGTACTTC
TRBJ2-4	NA	TRBD2	TRBV7-8	CASSLAGLAVAKNIQYF	TGTGCCAGCAGCTTAGCGGGACTAGCGGTAGCCAAAAACATTCAGTACTTC
TRBJ2-3	NA	TRBD2	TRBV15	CATSRDIAGGADTQYF	TGTGCCACCAGCAGAGATATAGCGGGAGGGGCAGATACGCAGTATTTT
TRBJ2-7	NA	TRBD1	TRBV20-1	CSARGTGGGGSYEQYF	TGCAGTGCTAGGGGGACAGGAGGTGGAGGGTCCTACGAGCAGTACTTC
TRBJ2-1	once	NA	TRBV6-1	CASSVDGGTYNEQFF	TGTGCCAGCAGTGTGGACGGCGGGACCTACAATGAGCAGTTCTTC
TRBJ2-7	NA	TRBD2	TRBV6-5	CASSYRTGGREQYF	TGTGCCAGCAGTTACAGGACGGGAGGGCGCGAGCAGTACTTC
TRBJ2-5	NA	TRBD2	TRBV19	CASMSRGTMETQYF	TGTGCCAGTATGTCTCGAGGGACTATGGAGACCCAGTACTTC
TRBJ2-7	few	NA	TRBV2	CASSEFDEQYF	TGTGCCAGCAGTGAATTCGACGAGCAGTACTTC
TRBJ1-2	NA	TRBD1	TRBV6-1	CATRQGDYGYTF	TGTGCCACCAGACAGGGGGACTATGGCTACACCTTC
TRBJ2-3	NA	NA	TRBV7-2	CASSFLTWGPISTDTQYF	TGTGCCAGCAGCTTCCTGACGTGGGGGCCCATAAGCACAGATACGCAGTATTTT
TRBJ2-3	NA	TRBD2	TRBV7-9	CASSFLAGADTQYF	TGTGCCAGCAGCTTCCTCGCGGGAGCAGATACGCAGTATTTT
TRBJ2-3	NA	TRBD2	TRBV2	CASSVLRAGVVSTDTQYF	TGTGCCAGCAGTGTTCTTCGAGCGGGAGTGGTAAGCACAGATACGCAGTATTTT
TRBJ1-2	few	NA	TRBV20-1	CSASPGALHYGYTF	TGCAGTGCTAGCCCAGGGGCTTTACACTATGGCTACACCTTC
TRBJ1-4	NA	NA	TRBV20-1	CSARDYKAEGEKLFF	TGCAGTGCTAGGGATTACAAGGCGGAGGGTGAAAAACTGTTTTTT
TRBJ2-1	once	TRBD2	TRBV7-6	CASSSGTSEYNEQFF	TGTGCCAGCAGCAGTGGGACTAGCGAGTACAATGAGCAGTTCTTC
TRBJ2-7	few	NA	TRBV6-5	CASSLKRASVRQYF	TGTGCCAGCAGTTTAAAGCGGGCTTCTGTACGGCAGTACTTC
TRBJ2-3	NA	NA	TRBV24-1	CATSDTRGDDFTDTQYF	TGTGCCACCAGTGATACCAGGGGGGACGACTTCACAGATACGCAGTATTTT
TRBJ2-7	few	NA	TRBV6-1	CASGRGNEQYF	TGTGCCAGCGGACGGGGTAACGAGCAGTACTTC
TRBJ2-2	NA	TRBD2	TRBV20-1	CSARGGGLALTGELFF	TGCAGTGCTAGAGGGGGTGGACTAGCGTTGACCGGGGAGCTGTTTTTT
TRBJ1-5	few	NA	TRBV12-3/TRBV12-4	CASSLGGKAQPQHF	TGTGCCAGCAGTTTAGGGGGCAAGGCTCAGCCCCAGCATTTT
TRBJ2-5	NA	NA	TRBV30	CAWGGGLQETQYF	TGTGCCTGGGGGGGAGGCCTCCAAGAGACCCAGTACTTC
TRBJ2-3	few	NA	TRBV20-1	CSARRQVGTSTDTQYF	TGCAGTGCTAGAAGGCAGGTGGGGACTAGCACAGATACGCAGTATTTT
TRBJ1-5	few	TRBD1	TRBV5-6	CASSFDRAGQPQHF	TGTGCCAGCAGCTTCGACAGGGCAGGTCAGCCCCAGCATTTT
TRBJ1-6	once	NA	TRBV28	CASSPGFFRRGNSPLHF	TGTGCCAGCAGTCCCGGATTCTTCCGAAGGGGTAATTCACCCCTCCACTTT
TRBJ2-7	few	NA	TRBV5-1	CASSLGRGGYEQYF	TGCGCCAGCAGCTTGGGGCGGGGTGGCTACGAGCAGTACTTC
TRBJ1-2	NA	NA	TRBV7-3	CASSSGGTFSF	TGTGCCAGCAGCTCCGGAGGGACATTTTCCTTC
TRBJ2-2	NA	NA	TRBV5-4	CASSSWTDSGELFF	TGTGCCAGCAGCTCCTGGACGGATAGTGGGGAGCTGTTTTTT